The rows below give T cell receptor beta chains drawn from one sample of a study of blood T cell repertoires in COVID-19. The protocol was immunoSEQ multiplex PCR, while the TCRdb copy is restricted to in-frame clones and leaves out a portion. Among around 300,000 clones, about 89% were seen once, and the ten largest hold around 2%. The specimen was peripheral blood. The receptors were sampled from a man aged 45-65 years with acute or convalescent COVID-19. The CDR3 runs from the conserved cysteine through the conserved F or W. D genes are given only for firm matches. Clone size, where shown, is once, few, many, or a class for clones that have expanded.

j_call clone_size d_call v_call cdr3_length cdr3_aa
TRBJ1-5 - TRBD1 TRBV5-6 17 CASSLAGTEYSNQPQHF
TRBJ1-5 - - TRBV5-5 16 CASSLNPGVTNQPQHF
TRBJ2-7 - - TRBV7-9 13 CASSLGRGGEQYF
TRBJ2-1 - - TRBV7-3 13 CASSFAPSNEQFF
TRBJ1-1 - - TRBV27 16 CASSLGSPGVNTEAFF
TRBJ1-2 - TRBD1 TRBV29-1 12 CSAMTGGGGYTF
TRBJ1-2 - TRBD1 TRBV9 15 CASSPPGQGVGGYTF
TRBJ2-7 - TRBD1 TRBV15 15 CATSRMGTGAYEQYF
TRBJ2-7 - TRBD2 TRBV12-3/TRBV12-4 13 CASSSGGGYEQYF
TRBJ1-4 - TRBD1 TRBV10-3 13 CAISGTGDEKLFF
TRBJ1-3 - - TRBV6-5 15 CASSYSEGSGNTIYF
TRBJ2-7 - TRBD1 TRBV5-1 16 CASSAGPGQDLYEQYF
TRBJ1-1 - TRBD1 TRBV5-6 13 CASSRDRNTEAFF
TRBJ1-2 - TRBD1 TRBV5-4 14 CASSLWDSLHGYTF
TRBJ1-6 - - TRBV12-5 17 CASGLHRDNSYNSPLHF
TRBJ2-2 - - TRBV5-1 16 CASSLEAGEITGELFF
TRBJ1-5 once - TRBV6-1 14 CASSERGGGEPQHF
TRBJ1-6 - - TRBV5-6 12 CASSPVNSPLHF
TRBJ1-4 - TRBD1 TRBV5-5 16 CASTTPTGTGTEKLFF
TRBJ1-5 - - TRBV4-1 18 CASSQNTGNTYSNQPQHF
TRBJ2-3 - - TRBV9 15 CASSPQPGITDTQYF
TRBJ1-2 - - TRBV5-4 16 CASSNWGGQVNYGYTF
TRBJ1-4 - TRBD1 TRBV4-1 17 CASSQDRGQVGGEKLFF
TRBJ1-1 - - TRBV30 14 CAWRWGAGDTEAFF
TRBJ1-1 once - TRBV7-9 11 CASTLYAEAFF
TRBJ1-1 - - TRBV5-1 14 CASSLGQLGAEAFF
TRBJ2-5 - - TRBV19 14 CASDGGAQRETQYF
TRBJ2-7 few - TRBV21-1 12 CASSKANCEQYF
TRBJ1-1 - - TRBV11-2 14 CASSLVGRLGEAFF
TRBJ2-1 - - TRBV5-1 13 CASSLASYNEQFF
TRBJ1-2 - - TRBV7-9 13 CASSPGEAYGYTF
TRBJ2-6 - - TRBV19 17 CASGLRDTWRGANVLTF
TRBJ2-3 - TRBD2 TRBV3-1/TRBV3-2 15 CASSLLTSGGGKQYF
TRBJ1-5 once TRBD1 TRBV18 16 CASSPLSGQGVKPQHF
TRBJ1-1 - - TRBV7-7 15 CASHIYGQTYTEAFF
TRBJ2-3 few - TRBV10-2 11 CASSERGTQYF
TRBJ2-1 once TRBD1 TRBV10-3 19 CAISSESLRDREIYNEQFF
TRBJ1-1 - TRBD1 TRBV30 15 CAWLRGDRGIPEAFF
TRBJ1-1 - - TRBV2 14 CASSEALGGGDAFF
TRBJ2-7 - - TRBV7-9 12 CASSSEYYEQYF
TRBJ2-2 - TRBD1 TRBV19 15 CASSRDRGLVGELFF
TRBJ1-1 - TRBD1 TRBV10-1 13 CASSAAGGAGAFF
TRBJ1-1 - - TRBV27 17 CASTSTLSTGGAFEAFF
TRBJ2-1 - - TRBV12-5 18 CASGFPSYRGRSYNEQFF
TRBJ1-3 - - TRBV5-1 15 CASSLGAGAGNTIYF
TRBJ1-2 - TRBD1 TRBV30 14 CAWGRQGGFYGYTF
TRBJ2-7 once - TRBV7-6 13 CASGKRQGGEQYF
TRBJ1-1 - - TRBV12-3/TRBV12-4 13 CASIQETGTEAFF
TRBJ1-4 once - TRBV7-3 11 CASSPTRKLFF
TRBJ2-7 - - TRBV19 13 CASSIGPSYEQYF
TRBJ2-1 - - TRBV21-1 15 CASSKGKGVRDEQFF
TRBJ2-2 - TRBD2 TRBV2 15 CASTLGLAGTGELFF
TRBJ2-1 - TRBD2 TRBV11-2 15 CASSRGVGSYNEQFF